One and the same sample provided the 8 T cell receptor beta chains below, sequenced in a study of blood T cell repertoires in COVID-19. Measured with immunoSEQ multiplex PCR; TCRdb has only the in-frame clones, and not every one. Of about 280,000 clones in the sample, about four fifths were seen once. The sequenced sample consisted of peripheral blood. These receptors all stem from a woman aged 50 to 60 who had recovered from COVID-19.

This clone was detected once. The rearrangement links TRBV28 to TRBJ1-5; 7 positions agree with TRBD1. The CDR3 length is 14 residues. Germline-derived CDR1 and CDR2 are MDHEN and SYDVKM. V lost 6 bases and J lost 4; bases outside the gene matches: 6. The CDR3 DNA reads TGTGCCAGCAGGTGGGACAGCTGGAATCAGCCCCAGCATTTT. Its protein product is CASRWDSWNQPQHF.

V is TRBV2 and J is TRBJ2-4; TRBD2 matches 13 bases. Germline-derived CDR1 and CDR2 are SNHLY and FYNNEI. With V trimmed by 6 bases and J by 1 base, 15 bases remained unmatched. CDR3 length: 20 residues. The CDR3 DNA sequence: TGTGCCAGCAGGCCCTCATTGGCAGGGACTAGCGGGGATGCCAAAAACATTCAGTACTTC. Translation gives CASRPSLAGTSGDAKNIQYF. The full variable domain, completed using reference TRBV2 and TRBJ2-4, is EPEVTQTPSHQVTQMGQEVILRCVPISNHLYFYWYRQILGQKVEFLVSFYNNEISEKSEIFDDQFSVERPDGSNFTLKIRSTKLEDSAMYFCASRPSLAGTSGDAKNIQYFGAGTRLSVL.

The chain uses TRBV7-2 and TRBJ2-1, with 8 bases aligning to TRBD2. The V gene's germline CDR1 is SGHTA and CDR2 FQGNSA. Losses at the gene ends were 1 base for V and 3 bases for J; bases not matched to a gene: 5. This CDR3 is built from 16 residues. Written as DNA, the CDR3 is TGTGCCAGCAGCTTAGATAGGAGCGGGGGCTACAATGAGCAGTTCTTC. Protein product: CASSLDRSGGYNEQFF.

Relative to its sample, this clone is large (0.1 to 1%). DNA for the CDR3: TGTGCCAGTAGTGGAACAGGGACGCAGCCCCAGCATTTT. This sequence encodes CASSGTGTQPQHF. The gene calls are TRBV19 and TRBJ1-5; tentatively, D is TRBD1 (6 bases). CDR3 length: 13 residues. The V and J ends lost 5 bases and 7 bases respectively, with 12 bases between them. CDR1 is LNHDA and CDR2 is SQIVND in the germline V gene (reference sequence).

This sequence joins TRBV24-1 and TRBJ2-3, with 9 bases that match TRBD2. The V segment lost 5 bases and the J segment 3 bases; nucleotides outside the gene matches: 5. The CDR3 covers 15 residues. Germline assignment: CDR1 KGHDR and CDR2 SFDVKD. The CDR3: CATSGQRGATDTQYF. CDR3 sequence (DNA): TGTGCCACCAGTGGACAGCGGGGGGCAACAGATACGCAGTATTTT.

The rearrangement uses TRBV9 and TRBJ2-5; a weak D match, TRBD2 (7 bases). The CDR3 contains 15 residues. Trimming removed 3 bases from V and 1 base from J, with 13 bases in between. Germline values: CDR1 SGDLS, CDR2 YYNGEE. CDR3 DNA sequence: TGTGCCAGCAGCGGGGGGGCTAGCGGCCAAGAGACCCAGTACTTC. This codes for CASSGGASGQETQYF.

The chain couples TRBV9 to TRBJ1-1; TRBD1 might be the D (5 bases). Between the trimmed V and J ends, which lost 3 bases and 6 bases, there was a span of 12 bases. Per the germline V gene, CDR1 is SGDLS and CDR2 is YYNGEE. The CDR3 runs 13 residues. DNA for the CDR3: TGTGCCAGCAGCGGATTCAAAGGGGCTGAAGCTTTCTTT. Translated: CASSGFKGAEAFF.

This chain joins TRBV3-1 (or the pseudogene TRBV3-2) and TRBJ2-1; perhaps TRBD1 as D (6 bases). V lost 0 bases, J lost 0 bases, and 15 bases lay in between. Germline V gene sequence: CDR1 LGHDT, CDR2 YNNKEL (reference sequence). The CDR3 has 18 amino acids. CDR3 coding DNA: TGTGCCAGCAGCCAAGATGTCGGACAGCCAAGCTCCTACAATGAGCAGTTCTTC. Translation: CASSQDVGQPSSYNEQFF.